A selection of T cell receptor beta chains follows, all from one sample in a study of cytomegalovirus exposure and HLA in healthy donors. Assay used: immunoSEQ multiplex PCR; TCRdb lists only in-frame clones, some missing. Here the sample spans 110,000 or so clones, roughly 73% being singletons. Input material: PBMCs. The source is a woman aged 40-49 years in good health and CMV-seropositive. Both conserved end residues are part of each CDR3. Each record gives: CDR3 length, clone size, V gene, D gene, J gene, CDR3 protein, CDR3 DNA. The D gene is left open where the match is weak. A row's size may be missing; if present it is once, few, many or a size class.

17	-	TRBV7-2	-	TRBJ2-3	CASSLAPGLLGTDTQYF	TGTGCCAGCAGCTTAGCCCCAGGGCTACTGGGCACAGATACGCAGTATTTT
15	-	TRBV28	TRBD1	TRBJ1-5	CASSRSGTGLQPQHF	TGTGCCAGCAGCCGATCTGGGACAGGACTCCAGCCCCAGCATTTT
15	few	TRBV4-1	TRBD2	TRBJ2-1	CASRRTSGRGNEQFF	TGCGCCAGCAGACGGACTAGCGGGAGGGGTAATGAGCAGTTCTTC
14	-	TRBV28	TRBD2	TRBJ2-2	CASTPTGGAGELFF	TGTGCCAGCACCCCTACCGGGGGGGCCGGGGAGCTGTTTTTT
16	-	TRBV9	-	TRBJ2-7	CASSARPDSSSYEQYF	TGTGCCAGCAGCGCCAGACCGGACTCCAGCTCCTACGAGCAGTACTTC
20	-	TRBV11-2	TRBD1	TRBJ1-1	CASSLDRRKGQGYMNTEAFF	TGTGCCAGCAGCTTAGATCGGCGAAAGGGACAGGGGTACATGAACACTGAAGCTTTCTTT
14	-	TRBV2	-	TRBJ2-3	CASRGGQATDTQYF	TGTGCCAGCAGGGGGGGGCAGGCCACAGATACGCAGTATTTT
15	-	TRBV5-4	TRBD1	TRBJ1-1	CASSGSTGGITEAFF	TGTGCCAGCAGCGGATCGACAGGGGGAATCACTGAAGCTTTCTTT
14	-	TRBV15	-	TRBJ2-3	CATSREQGPDTQYF	TGTGCCACCAGCAGAGAACAGGGCCCAGATACGCAGTATTTT
14	-	TRBV7-9	TRBD1	TRBJ2-7	CASSSGQAAYEQYF	TGTGCCAGCAGCTCGGGACAGGCGGCCTACGAGCAGTACTTC
14	-	TRBV2	TRBD1	TRBJ2-5	CASRGTETQETQYF	TGTGCCAGCAGGGGGACAGAAACCCAAGAGACCCAGTACTTC
14	-	TRBV18	TRBD1	TRBJ1-2	CASSPGQGSYGYTF	TGTGCCAGCTCCCCGGGACAGGGAAGCTATGGCTACACCTTC
13	-	TRBV2	-	TRBJ2-5	CASRGSMGGTQYF	TGTGCCAGCAGGGGAAGTATGGGGGGGACCCAGTACTTC
13	-	TRBV2	-	TRBJ2-1	CATRTAFYNEQFF	TGTGCCACCAGGACAGCCTTTTACAATGAGCAGTTCTTC
14	once	TRBV6-1	TRBD2	TRBJ2-3	CASTLAGSTDTQYF	TGTGCCAGCACCTTAGCGGGGAGCACAGATACGCAGTATTTT
14	once	TRBV4-2	TRBD1	TRBJ2-1	CASSQRTGYNEQFF	TGTGCCAGCAGCCAACGGACAGGGTACAATGAGCAGTTCTTC
17	-	TRBV11-2	TRBD2	TRBJ2-3	CASSYPGGLADTDTQYF	TGTGCCAGCAGCTATCCCGGCGGACTAGCGGACACAGATACGCAGTATTTT
14	once	TRBV7-8	-	TRBJ2-3	CASRMTVSWDTQYF	TGTGCCAGCAGGATGACTGTGTCATGGGATACGCAGTATTTT
20	once	TRBV28	TRBD1	TRBJ2-5	CASSLGGQGKMAGGLETQYF	TGTGCCAGCAGTCTCGGGGGACAGGGAAAGATGGCTGGGGGTCTGGAGACCCAGTACTTC
14	-	TRBV28	-	TRBJ2-1	CASSSSSQGNEQFF	TGTGCCAGCAGTTCGTCCTCCCAGGGTAATGAGCAGTTCTTC